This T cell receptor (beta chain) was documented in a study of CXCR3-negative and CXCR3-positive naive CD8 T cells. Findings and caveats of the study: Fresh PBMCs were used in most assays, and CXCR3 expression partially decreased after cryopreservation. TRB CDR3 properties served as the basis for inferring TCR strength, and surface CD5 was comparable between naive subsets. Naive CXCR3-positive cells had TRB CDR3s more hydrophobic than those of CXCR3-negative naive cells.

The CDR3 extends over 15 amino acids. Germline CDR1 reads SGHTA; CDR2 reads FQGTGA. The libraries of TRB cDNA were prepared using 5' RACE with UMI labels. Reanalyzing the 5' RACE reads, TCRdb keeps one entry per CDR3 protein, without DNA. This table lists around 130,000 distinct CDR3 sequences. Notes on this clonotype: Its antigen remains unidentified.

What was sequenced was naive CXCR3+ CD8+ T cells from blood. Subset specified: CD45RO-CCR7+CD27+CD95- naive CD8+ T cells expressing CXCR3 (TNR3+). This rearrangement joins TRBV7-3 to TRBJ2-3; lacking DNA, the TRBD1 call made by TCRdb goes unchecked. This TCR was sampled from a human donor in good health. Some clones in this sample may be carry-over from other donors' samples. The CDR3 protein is CASSLIGGGTDTQYF.